This T cell receptor beta chain originates from a study of T cells in Graves' hyperthyroidism and ophthalmopathy. An absence of ophthalmopathy progression within 18 months meant stable Graves' hyperthyroidism. The diagnoses drew upon clinical symptoms, serum thyroxine and TRAb, thyroid ultrasound and orbital computed tomography. There were TCR beta CDR3 regions amplified from RNA transcripts. The primer set for the first-round RT-PCR of the TCR CDR3 was HTBI. Each CDR3 protein is one row after TCRdb ran MiXCR on the multiplex PCR reads. The data contain 800,000 or so distinct CDR3 sequences, roughly 40% of them singletons. The TCR comes from a man aged 18 to 30 with Graves' hyperthyroidism. What was sequenced was blood.

The DNA of the CDR3 is TGCAGTGCCCCAAGGGGGTTGGAGCTGTTTTTT. Translating it yields CSAPRGLELFF. The chain has TRBV20-1 and TRBJ2-2, with a tentative D call TRBD1 (6 bases). Deletions cut 6 bases from V and 10 bases from J, with 12 bases between. From germline, CDR1 is DFQATT and CDR2 SNEGSKA (reference sequence). This CDR3 region has 11 residues.